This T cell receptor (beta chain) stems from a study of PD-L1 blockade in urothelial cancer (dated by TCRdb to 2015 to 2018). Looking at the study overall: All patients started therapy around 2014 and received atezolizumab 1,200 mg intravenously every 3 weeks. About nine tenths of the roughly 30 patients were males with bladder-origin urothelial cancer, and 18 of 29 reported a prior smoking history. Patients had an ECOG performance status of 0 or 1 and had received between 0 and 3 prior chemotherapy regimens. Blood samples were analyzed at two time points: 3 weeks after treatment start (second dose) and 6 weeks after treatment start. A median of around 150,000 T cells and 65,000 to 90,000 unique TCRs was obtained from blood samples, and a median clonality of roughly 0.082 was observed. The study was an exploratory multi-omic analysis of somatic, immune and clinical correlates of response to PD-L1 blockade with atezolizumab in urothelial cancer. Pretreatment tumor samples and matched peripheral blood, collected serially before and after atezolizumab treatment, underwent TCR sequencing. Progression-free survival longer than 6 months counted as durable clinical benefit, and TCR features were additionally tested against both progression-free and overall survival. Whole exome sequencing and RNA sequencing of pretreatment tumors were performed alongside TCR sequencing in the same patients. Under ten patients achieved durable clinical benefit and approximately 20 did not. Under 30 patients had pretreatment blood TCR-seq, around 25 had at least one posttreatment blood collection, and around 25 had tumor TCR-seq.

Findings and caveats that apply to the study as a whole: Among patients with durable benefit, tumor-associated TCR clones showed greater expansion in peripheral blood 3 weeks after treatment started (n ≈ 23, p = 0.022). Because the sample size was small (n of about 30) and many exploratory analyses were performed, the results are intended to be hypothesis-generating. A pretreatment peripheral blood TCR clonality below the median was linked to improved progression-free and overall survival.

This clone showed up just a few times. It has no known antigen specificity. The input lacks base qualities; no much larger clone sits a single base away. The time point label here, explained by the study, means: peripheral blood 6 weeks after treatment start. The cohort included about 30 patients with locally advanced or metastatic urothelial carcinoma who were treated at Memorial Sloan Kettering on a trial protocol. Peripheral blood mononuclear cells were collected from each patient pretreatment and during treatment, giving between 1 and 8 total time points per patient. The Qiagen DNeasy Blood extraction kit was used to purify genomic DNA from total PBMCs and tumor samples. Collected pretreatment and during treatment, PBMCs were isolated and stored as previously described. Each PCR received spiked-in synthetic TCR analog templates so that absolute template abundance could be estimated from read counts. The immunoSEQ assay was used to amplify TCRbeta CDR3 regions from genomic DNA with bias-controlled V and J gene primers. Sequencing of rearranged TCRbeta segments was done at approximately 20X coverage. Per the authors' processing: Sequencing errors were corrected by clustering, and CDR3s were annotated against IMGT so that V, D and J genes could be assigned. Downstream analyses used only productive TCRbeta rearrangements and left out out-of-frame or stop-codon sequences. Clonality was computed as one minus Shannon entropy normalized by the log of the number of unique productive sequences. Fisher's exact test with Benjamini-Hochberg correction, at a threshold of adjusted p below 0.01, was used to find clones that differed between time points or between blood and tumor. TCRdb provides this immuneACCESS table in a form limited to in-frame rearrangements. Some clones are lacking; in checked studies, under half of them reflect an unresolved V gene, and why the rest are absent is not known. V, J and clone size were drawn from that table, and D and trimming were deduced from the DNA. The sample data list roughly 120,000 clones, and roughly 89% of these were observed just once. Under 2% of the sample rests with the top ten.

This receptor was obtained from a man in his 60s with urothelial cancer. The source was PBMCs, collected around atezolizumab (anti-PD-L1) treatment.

The CDR3 reads as follows: CASSTGLVRPQHF. The DNA is as follows: TGTGCCAGTAGTACAGGGTTGGTTCGGCCCCAGCATTTT. Recombination connected TRBV19 to TRBJ1-5; the D region possibly corresponds to TRBD1 (5 bases align). From cysteine to phenylalanine, the CDR3 is 13 amino acids long. The entry retains the CDR3 DNA only, 39 bases that are in frame from base 1. The trim is 4 bases for V and 9 bases for J, with a gap of 13 bases between the germline ends. CDR1 and CDR2 (LNHDA, SQIVND) derive from the germline V gene (reference sequence).